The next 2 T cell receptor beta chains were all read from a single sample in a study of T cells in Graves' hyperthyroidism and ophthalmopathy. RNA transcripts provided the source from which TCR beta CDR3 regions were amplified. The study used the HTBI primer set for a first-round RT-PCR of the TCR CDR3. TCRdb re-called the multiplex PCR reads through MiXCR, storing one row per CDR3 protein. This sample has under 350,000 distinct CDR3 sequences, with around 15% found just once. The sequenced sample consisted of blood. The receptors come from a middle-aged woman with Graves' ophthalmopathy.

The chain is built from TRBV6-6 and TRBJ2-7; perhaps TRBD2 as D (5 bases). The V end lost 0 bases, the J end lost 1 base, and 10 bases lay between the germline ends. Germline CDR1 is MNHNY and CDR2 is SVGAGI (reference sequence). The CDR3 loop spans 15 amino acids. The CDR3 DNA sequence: TGTGCCAGCAGTTACTCGAGGGCCAATTCCTACGAGCAGTACTTC. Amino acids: CASSYSRANSYEQYF.

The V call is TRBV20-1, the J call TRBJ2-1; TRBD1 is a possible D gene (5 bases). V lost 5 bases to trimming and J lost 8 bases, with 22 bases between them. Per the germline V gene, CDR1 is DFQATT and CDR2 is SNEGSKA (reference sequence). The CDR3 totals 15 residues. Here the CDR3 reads CSADPPQGVHYEQFF. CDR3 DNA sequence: TGCAGTGCTGATCCCCCGCAGGGTGTACACTATGAGCAGTTCTTC.